Detailed here is one TCR beta chain. Its specificity is not known. The sample comes from a study of cytomegalovirus exposure and HLA in healthy donors. The germline V gene has CDR1 MDHEN and CDR2 SYDVKM. The CDR3 has 15 residues. V shed 6 bases and J shed 4 bases, with 16 bases lying between them. Notes on the study in general: Sequences of the TCR beta chain were said to predict the HLA-A and HLA-B alleles of most subjects accurately. In an earlier analysis, in 587 donors, most V segments appeared productive either ~87% or ~30% of the time.

13 Jbeta primers and 60 Vbeta primers were used for the PCR. Some clones are missing from TCRdb's copy, which holds only in-frame ones; the method was immunoSEQ multiplex PCR. The sample shows roughly 96,000 clones, roughly 74% of them seen only once. Sequenced: PBMCs. This sequence originates from a female donor in good health and CMV-seropositive. The chain carries TRBV28 and TRBJ1-5, with a possible D match to TRBD1 (5 bases). The CDR3 DNA reads as TGTGCCAGCAGACAACCTGGGGCGGGGAATCAGCCCCAGCATTTT. This translates into CASRQPGAGNQPQHF.